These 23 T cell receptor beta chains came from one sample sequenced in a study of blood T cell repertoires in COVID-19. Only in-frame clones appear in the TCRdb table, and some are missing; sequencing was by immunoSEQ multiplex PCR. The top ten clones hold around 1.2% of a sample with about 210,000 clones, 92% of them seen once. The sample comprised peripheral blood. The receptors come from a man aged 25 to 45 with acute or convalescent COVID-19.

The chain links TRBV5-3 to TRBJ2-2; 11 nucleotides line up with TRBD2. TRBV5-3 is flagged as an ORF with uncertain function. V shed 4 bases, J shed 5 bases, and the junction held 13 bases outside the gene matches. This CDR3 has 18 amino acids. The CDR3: CARSGIYSGRAWTGELFF. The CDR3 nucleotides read TGTGCCAGAAGCGGAATCTATAGCGGGAGGGCCTGGACCGGGGAGCTGTTTTTT.

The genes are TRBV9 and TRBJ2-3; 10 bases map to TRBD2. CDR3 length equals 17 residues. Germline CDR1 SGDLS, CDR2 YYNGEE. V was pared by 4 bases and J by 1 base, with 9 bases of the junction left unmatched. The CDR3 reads CASSKAAGTSGTDTQYF. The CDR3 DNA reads TGTGCCAGCAGCAAGGCAGCCGGGACTAGCGGCACAGATACGCAGTATTTT.

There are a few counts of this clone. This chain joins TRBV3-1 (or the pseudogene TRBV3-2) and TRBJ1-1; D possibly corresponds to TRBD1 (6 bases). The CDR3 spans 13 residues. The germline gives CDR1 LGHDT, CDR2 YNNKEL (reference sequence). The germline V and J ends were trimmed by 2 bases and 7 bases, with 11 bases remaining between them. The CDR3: CASSQIWGREAFF. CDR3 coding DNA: TGTGCCAGCAGCCAAATTTGGGGGCGTGAAGCTTTCTTT.

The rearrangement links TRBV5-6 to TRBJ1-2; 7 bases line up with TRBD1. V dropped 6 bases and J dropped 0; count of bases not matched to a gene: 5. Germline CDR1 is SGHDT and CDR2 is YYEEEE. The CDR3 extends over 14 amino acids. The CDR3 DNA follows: TGTGCCAGCAACGGACAGGCAACTAACTATGGCTACACCTTC. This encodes CASNGQATNYGYTF.

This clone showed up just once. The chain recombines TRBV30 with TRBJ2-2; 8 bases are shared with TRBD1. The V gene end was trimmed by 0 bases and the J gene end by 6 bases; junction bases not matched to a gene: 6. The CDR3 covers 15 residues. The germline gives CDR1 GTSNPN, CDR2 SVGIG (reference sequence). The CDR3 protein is CAWSVLGRGPGELFF. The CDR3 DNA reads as TGTGCCTGGAGTGTACTCGGCAGGGGGCCCGGGGAGCTGTTTTTT. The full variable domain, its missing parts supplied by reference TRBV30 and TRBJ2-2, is SQTIHQWPATLVQPVGSPLSLECTVEGTSNPNLYWYRQAAGRGLQLLFYSVGIGQISSEVPQNLSASRPQDRQFILSSKKLLLSDSGFYLCAWSVLGRGPGELFFGEGSRLTVL.

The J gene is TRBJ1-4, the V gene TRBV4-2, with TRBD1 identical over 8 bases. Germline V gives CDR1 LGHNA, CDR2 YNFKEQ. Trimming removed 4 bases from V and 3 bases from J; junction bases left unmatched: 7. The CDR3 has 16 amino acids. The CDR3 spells CASSRTQGEANEKLFF. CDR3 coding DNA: TGTGCCAGCAGCCGCACACAGGGGGAGGCTAATGAAAAACTGTTTTTT.

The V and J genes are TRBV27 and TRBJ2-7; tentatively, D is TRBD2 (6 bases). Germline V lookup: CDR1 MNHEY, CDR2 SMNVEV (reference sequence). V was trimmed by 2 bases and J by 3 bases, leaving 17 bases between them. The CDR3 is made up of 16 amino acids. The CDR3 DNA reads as TGTGCCAGCAGTTTACTCGCTCGGGGGAAAGACTACGAGCAGTACTTC. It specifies CASSLLARGKDYEQYF.

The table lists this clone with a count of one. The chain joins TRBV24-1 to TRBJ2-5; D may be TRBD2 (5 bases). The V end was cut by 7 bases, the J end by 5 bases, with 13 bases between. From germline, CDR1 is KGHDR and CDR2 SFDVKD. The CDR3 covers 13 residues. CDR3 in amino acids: CATRDSARETQYF. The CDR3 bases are TGTGCCACCAGGGATAGCGCCCGGGAGACCCAGTACTTC.

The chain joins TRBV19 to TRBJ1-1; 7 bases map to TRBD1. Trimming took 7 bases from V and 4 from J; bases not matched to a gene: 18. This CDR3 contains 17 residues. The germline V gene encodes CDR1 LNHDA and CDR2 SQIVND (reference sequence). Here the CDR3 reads CASTIRQRTGESTEAFF. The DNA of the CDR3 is TGTGCCAGTACCATAAGGCAACGGACAGGAGAAAGCACTGAAGCTTTCTTT.

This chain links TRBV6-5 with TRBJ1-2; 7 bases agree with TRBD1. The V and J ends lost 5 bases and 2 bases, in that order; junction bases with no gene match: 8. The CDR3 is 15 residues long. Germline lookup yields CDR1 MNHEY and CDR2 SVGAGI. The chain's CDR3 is CASSTPTGMNYGYTF. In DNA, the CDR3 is TGTGCCAGCAGTACCCCGACAGGGATGAACTATGGCTACACCTTC.

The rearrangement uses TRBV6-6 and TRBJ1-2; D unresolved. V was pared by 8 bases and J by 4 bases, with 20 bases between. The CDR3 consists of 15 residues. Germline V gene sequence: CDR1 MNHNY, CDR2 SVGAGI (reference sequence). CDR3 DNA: TGTGCCAGCCAGGACGCCGGGAAGGCTCCCTATGGCTACACCTTC. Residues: CASQDAGKAPYGYTF.

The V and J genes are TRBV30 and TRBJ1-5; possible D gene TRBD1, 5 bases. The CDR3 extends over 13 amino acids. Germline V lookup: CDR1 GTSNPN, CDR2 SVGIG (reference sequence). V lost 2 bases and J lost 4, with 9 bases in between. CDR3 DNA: TGTGCCTGGAGTAGCCAGGGAAATCAGCCCCAGCATTTT. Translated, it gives CAWSSQGNQPQHF.

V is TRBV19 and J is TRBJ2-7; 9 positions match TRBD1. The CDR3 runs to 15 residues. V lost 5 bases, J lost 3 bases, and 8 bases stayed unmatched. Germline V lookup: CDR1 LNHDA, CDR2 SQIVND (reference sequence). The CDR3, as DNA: TGTGCCAGTAGTGACCAGACAGGGGGAAACTACGAGCAGTACTTC. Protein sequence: CASSDQTGGNYEQYF.

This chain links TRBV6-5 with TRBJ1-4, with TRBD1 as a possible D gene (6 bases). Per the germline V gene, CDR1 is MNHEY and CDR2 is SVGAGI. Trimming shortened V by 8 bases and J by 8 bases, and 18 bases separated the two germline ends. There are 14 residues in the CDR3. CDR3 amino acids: CASQKGGVDEKLFF. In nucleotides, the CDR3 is TGTGCCAGCCAGAAAGGGGGGGTGGACGAAAAACTGTTTTTT.

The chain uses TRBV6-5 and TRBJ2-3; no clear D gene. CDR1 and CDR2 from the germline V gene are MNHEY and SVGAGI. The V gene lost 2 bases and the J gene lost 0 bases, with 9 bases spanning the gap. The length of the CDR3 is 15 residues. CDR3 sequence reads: CASSYTLTSTDTQYF. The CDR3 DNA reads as TGTGCCAGCAGTTACACATTGACTAGCACAGATACGCAGTATTTT.

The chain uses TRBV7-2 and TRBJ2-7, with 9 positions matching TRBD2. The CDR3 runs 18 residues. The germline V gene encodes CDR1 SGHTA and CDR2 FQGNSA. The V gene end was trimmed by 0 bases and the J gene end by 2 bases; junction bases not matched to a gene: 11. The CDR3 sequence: CASSLAFGASGATYEQYF. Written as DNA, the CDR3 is TGTGCCAGCAGCTTAGCGTTCGGAGCTAGCGGGGCCACCTACGAGCAGTACTTC.

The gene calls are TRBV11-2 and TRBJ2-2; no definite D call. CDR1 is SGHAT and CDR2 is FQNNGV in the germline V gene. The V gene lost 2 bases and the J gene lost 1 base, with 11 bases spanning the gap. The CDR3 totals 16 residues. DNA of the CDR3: TGTGCCAGCAGCTTAATGGCGGTGGGGAACACCGGGGAGCTGTTTTTT. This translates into CASSLMAVGNTGELFF.

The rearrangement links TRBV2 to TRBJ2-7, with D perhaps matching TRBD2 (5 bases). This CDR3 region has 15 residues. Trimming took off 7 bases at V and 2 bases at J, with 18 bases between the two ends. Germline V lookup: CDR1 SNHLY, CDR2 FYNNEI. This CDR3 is CASKPGMEAAYEQYF. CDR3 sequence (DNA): TGTGCCAGCAAGCCGGGTATGGAGGCAGCCTACGAGCAGTACTTC.

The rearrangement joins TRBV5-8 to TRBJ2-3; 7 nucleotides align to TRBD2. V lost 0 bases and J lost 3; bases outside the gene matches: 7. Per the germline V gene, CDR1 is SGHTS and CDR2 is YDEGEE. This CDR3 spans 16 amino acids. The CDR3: CASSLGSGGSTDTQYF. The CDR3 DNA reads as TGTGCCAGCAGCTTGGGGTCTGGCGGGAGTACAGATACGCAGTATTTT.

The CDR3 DNA reads TGTGCCAGCAGCTTCGGACTAGCTGGGGAGACCCAGTACTTC. It encodes CASSFGLAGETQYF. The chain recombines TRBV7-3 with TRBJ2-5; 8 bases fit TRBD2. The V segment lost 3 bases and the J segment 5 bases; nucleotides outside the gene matches: 5. The CDR3 runs to 14 residues. The germline CDR1 and CDR2 sequences are SGHTA and FQGTGA.

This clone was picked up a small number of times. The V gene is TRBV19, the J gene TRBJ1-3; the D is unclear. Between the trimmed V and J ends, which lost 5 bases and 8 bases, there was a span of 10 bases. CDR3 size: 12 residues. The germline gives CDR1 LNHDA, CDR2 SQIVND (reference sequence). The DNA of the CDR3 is TGTGCCAGTAGTCGGCTCGGGGACACCATATATTTT. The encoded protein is CASSRLGDTIYF.

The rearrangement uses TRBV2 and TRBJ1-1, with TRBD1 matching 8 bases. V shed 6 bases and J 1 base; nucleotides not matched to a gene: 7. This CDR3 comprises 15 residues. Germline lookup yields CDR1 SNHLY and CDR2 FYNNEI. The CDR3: CASSRQGNRNTEAFF. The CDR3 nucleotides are TGTGCCAGCAGCCGACAGGGGAATAGGAACACTGAAGCTTTCTTT.

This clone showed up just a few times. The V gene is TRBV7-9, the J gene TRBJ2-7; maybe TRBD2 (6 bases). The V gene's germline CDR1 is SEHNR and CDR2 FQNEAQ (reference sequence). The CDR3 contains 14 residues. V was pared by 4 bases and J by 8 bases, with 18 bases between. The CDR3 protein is CASSSTGTPSQQYF. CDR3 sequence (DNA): TGTGCCAGCAGCTCGACGGGGACTCCCTCCCAGCAGTACTTC.